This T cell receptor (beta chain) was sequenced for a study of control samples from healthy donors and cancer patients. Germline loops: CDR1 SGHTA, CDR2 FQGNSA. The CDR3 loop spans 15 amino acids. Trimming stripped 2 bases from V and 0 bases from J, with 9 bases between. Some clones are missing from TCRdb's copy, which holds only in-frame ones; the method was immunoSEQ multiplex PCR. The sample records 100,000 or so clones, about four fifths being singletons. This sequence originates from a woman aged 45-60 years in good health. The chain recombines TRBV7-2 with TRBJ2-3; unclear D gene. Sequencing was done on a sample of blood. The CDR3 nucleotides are TGTGCCAGCAGCTTAAACATCTACAGCACAGATACGCAGTATTTT. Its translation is CASSLNIYSTDTQYF.